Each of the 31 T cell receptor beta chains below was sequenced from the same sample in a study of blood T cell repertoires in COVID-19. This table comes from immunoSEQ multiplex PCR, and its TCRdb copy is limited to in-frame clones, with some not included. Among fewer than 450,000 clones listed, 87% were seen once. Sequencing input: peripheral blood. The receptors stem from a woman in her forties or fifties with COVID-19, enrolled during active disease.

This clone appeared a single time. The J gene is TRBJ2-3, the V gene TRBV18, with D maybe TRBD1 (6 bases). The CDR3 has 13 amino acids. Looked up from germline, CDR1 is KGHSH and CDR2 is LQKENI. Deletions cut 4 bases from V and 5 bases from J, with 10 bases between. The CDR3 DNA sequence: TGTGCCAGCTCACAACACAGGGAAGATACGCAGTATTTT. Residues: CASSQHREDTQYF.

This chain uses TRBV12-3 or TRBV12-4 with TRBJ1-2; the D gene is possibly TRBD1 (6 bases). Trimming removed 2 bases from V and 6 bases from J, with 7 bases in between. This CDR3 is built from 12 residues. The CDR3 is CASSLPGDGYTF. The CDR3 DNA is TGTGCCAGCAGTTTACCAGGGGATGGCTACACCTTC.

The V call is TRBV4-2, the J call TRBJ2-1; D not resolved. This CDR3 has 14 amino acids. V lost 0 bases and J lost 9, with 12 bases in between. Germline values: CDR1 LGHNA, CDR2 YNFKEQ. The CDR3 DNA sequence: TGTGCCAGCAGCCAAGATTCGCGACTGACTGAGCAGTTCTTC. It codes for CASSQDSRLTEQFF.

The CDR3 spells CASSPLGLAGGRATQYF. Here the CDR3 DNA reads TGTGCCAGCAGCCCCCTCGGCCTAGCGGGAGGGCGAGCTACGCAGTATTTT. V usage is TRBV14 and J usage is TRBJ2-3; 12 bases fit TRBD2. V lost 4 bases, J lost 8 bases, and 13 bases stayed unmatched. The V gene's germline CDR1 is SGHDN and CDR2 FVKESK. CDR3 size: 17 residues.

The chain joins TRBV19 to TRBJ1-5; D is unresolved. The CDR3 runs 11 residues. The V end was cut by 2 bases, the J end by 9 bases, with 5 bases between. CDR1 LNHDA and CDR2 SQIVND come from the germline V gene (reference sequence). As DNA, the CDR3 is TGTGCCAGTAGTATAACGGGGCCCCAGCATTTT. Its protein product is CASSITGPQHF. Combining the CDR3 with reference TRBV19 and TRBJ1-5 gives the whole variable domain DGGITQSPKYLFRKEGQNVTLSCEQNLNHDAMYWYRQDPGQGLRLIYYSQIVNDFQKGDIAEGYSVSREKKESFPLTVTSAQKNPTAFYLCASSITGPQHFGDGTRLSIL.

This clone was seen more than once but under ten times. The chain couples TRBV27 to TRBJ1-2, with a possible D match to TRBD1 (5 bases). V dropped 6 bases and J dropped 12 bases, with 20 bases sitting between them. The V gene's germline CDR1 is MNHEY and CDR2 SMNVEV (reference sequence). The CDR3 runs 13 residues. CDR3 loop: CASRASQGGRNTF. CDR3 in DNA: TGTGCCAGCAGGGCGAGTCAGGGTGGTCGTAACACCTTC.

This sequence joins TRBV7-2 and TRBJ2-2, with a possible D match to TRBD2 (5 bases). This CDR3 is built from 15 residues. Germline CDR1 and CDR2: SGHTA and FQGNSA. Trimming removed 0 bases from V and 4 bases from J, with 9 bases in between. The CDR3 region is CASSLAPGFTGELFF. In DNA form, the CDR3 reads TGTGCCAGCAGCTTAGCGCCGGGGTTCACCGGGGAGCTGTTTTTT.

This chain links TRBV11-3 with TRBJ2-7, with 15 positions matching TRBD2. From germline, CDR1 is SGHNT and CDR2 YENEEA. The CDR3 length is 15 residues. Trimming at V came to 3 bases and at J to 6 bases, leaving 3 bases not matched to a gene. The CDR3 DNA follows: TGTGCCAGCAGCTTGTCGGGACTAGCGGGAGGCGAGCAGTACTTC. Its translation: CASSLSGLAGGEQYF. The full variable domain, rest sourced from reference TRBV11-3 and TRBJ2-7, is EAGVVQSPRYKIIEKKQPVAFWCNPISGHNTLYWYLQNLGQGPELLIRYENEEAVDDSQLPKDRFSAERLKGVDSTLKIQPAELGDSAVYLCASSLSGLAGGEQYFGPGTRLTVT.

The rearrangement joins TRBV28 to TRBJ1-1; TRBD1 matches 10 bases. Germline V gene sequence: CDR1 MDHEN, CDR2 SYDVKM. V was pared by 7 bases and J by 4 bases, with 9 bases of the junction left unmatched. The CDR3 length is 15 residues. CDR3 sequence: CASTLGQGFRTEAFF. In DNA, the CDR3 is TGTGCCAGCACCCTGGGACAGGGGTTTCGCACTGAAGCTTTCTTT.

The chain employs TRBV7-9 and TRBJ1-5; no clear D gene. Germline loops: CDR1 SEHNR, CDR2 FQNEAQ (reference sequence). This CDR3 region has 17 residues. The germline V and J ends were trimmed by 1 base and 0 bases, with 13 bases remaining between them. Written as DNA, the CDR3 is TGTGCCAGCAGCTTAGGCGTGGAGGCCTTTAGCAATCAGCCCCAGCATTTT. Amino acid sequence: CASSLGVEAFSNQPQHF.

The CDR3 here is CASSPPGMGSYEQYF. In DNA form, the CDR3 reads TGTGCCAGCAGCCCTCCGGGGATGGGCTCCTACGAGCAGTACTTC. This rearrangement joins TRBV3-1 (or the pseudogene TRBV3-2) to TRBJ2-7, with a tentative D call TRBD2 (5 bases). Germline values: CDR1 LGHDT, CDR2 YNNKEL (reference sequence). Between the trimmed V and J ends, which lost 4 bases and 0 bases, there was a span of 13 bases. This CDR3 has 15 amino acids.

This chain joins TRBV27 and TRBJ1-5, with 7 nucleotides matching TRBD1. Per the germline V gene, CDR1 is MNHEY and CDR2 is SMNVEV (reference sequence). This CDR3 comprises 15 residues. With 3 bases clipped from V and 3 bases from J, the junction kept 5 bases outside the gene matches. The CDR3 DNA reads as TGTGCCAGCAGTTTGAGAGGGGGCCCCAATCAGCCCCAGCATTTT. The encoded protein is CASSLRGGPNQPQHF.

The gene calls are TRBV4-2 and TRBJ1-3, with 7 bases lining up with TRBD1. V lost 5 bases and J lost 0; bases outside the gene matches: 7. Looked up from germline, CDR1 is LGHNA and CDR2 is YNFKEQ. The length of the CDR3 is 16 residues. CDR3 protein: CASSERTGSSGNTIYF. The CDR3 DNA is TGTGCCAGCAGCGAACGGACAGGCAGCTCTGGAAACACCATATATTTT.

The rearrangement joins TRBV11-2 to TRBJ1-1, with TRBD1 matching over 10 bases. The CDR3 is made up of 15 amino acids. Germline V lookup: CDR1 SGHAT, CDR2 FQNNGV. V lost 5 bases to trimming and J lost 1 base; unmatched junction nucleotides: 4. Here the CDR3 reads CASSPGQGENTEAFF. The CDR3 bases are TGTGCCAGCAGCCCTGGACAGGGGGAGAACACTGAAGCTTTCTTT.

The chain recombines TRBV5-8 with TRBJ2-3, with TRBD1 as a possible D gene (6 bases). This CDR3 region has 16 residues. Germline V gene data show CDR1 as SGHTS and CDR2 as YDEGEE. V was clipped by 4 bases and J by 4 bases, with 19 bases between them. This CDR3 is CASSQGNRVRPDTQYF. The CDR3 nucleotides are TGTGCCAGCAGCCAGGGGAACAGGGTCCGGCCAGATACGCAGTATTTT.

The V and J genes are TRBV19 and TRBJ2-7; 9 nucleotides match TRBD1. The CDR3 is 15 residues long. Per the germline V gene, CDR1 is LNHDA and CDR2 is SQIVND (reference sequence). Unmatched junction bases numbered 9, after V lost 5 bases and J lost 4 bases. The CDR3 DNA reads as TGTGCCAGTAGTGTTCCGGGACAGGGAGGTTACGAGCAGTACTTC. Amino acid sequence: CASSVPGQGGYEQYF.

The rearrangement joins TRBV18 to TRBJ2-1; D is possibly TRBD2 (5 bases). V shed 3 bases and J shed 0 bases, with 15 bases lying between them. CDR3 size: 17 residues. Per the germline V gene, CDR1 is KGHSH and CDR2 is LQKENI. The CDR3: CASSPRTQPSSYNEQFF. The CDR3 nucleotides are TGTGCCAGCTCACCGAGGACTCAACCAAGCTCCTACAATGAGCAGTTCTTC.

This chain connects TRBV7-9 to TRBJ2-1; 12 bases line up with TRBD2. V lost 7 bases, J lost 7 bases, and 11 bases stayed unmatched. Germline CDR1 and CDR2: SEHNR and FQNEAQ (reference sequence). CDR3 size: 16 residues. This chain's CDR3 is CASTRLAGEVGNEQFF. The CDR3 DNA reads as TGTGCCAGCACCCGACTAGCGGGAGAAGTGGGTAATGAGCAGTTCTTC.

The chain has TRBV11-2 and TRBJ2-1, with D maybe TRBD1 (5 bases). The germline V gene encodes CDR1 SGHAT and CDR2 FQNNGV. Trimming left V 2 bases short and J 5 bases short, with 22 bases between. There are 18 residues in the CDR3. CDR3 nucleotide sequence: TGTGCCAGCAGCTTATCTTTTAGGGGATTCCTGCCGGACAATGAGCAGTTCTTC. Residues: CASSLSFRGFLPDNEQFF. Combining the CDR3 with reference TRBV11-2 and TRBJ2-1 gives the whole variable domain EAGVAQSPRYKIIEKRQSVAFWCNPISGHATLYWYQQILGQGPKLLIQFQNNGVVDDSQLPKDRFSAERLKGVDSTLKIQPAKLEDSAVYLCASSLSFRGFLPDNEQFFGPGTRLTVL.

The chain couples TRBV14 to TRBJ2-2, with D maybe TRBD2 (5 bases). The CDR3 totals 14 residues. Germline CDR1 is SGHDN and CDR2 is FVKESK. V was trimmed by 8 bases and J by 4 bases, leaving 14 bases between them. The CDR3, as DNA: TGTGCCAGCCGAGGGTTCGTACGCACCGGGGAGCTGTTTTTT. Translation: CASRGFVRTGELFF.

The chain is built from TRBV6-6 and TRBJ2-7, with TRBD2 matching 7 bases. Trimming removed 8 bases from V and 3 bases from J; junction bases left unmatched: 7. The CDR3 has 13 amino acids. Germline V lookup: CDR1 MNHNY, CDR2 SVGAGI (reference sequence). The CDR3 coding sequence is TGTGCCAGCCAGGAGCGGGAAAGCTACGAGCAGTACTTC. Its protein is CASQERESYEQYF.

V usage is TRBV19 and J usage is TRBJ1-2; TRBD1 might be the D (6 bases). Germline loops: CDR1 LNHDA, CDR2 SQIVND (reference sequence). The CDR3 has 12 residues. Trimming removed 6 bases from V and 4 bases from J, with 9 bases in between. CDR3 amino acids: CASRTGGYGYTF. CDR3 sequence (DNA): TGTGCCAGTAGGACAGGCGGCTATGGCTACACCTTC.

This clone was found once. The CDR3 is CASNRGAAQETQYF. The CDR3 coding sequence is TGTGCCAGCAACCGGGGGGCAGCTCAAGAGACCCAGTACTTC. This chain uses TRBV6-5 with TRBJ2-5, with D tentatively TRBD2 (7 bases). The V gene's germline CDR1 is MNHEY and CDR2 SVGAGI. The CDR3 is made up of 14 amino acids. V was shortened by 7 bases and J by 2 bases, with 14 bases between the two germline ends.

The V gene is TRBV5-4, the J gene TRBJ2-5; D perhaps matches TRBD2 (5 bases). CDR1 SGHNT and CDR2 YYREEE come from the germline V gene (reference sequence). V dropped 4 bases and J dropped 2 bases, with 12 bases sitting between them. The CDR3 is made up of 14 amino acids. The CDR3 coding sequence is TGTGCCAGCAGCCCGCGAGCGGTACAAGAGACCCAGTACTTC. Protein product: CASSPRAVQETQYF. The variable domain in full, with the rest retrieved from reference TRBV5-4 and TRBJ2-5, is ETGVTQSPTHLIKTRGQQVTLRCSSQSGHNTVSWYQQALGQGPQFIFQYYREEENGRGNFPPRFSGLQFPNYSSELNVNALELDDSALYLCASSPRAVQETQYFGPGTRLLVL.

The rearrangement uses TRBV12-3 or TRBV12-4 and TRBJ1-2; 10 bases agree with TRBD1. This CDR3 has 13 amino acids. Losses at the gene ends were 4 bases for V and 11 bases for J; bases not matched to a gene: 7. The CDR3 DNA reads TGTGCCAGCAGTTATGGGACAGGGGTGGGGTACACCTTC. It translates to CASSYGTGVGYTF.

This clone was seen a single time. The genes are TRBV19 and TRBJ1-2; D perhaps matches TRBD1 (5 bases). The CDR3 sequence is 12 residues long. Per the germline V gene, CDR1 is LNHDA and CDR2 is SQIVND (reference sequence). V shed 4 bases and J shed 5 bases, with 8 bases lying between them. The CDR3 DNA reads TGTGCCAGTAGTACCAGGGTTTATGGCTACACCTTC. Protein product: CASSTRVYGYTF.

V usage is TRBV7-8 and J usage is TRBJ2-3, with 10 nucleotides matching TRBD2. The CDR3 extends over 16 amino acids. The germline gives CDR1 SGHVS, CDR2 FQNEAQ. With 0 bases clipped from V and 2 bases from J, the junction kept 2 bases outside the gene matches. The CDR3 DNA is TGTGCCAGCAGCTTAGCGACTAGCGGGTTCACAGATACGCAGTATTTT. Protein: CASSLATSGFTDTQYF. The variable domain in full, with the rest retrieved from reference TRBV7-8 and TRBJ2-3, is GAGVSQSPRYKVAKRGQDVALRCDPISGHVSLFWYQQALGQGPEFLTYFQNEAQLDKSGLPSDRFFAERPEGSVSTLKIQRTQQEDSAVYLCASSLATSGFTDTQYFGPGTRLTVL.

This chain's CDR3 is CASNKGQGRVNTEAFF. CDR3 sequence (DNA): TGTGCCAGTAACAAAGGACAGGGCCGGGTGAACACTGAAGCTTTCTTT. The J gene is TRBJ1-1, the V gene TRBV19; 8 bases are a match to TRBD1. The junction had 10 bases not matched to a gene; V was cut back by 7 bases and J by 0 bases. CDR1 LNHDA and CDR2 SQIVND come from the germline V gene (reference sequence). The CDR3 has 16 amino acids.

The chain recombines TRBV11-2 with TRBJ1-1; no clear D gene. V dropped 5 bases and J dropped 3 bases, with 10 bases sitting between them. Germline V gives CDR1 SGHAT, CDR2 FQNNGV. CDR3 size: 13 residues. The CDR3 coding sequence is TGTGCCAGCAGCGACACGGCGTACACTGAAGCTTTCTTT. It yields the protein CASSDTAYTEAFF. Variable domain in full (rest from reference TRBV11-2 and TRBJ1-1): EAGVAQSPRYKIIEKRQSVAFWCNPISGHATLYWYQQILGQGPKLLIQFQNNGVVDDSQLPKDRFSAERLKGVDSTLKIQPAKLEDSAVYLCASSDTAYTEAFFGQGTRLTVV.

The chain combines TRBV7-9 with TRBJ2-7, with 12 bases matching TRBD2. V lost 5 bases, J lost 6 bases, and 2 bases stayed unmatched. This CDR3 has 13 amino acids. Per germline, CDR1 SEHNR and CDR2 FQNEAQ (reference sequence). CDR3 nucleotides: TGTGCCAGCAGCCAGACTAGCGGGAGCGAGCAGTACTTC. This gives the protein CASSQTSGSEQYF.

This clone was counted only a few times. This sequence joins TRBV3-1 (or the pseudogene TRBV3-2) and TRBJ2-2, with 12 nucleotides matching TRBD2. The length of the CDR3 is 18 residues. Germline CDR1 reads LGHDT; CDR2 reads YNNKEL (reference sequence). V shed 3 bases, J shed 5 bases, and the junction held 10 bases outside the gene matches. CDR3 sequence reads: CASSHRPTSGSGTGELFF. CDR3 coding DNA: TGTGCCAGCAGCCATAGACCGACTAGCGGGAGTGGGACCGGGGAGCTGTTTTTT.